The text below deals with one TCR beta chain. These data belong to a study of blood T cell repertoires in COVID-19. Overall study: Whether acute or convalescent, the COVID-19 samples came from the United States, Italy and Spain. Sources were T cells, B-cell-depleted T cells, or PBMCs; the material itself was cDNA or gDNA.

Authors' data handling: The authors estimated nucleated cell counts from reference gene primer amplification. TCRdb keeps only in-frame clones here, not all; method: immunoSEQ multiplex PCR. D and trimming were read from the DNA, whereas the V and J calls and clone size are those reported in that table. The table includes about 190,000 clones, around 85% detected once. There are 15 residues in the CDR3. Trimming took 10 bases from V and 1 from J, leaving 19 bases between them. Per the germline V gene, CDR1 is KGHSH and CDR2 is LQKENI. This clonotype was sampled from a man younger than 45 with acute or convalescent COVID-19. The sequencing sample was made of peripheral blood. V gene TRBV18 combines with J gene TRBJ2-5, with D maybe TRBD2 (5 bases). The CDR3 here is CATRPLGDGQETQYF. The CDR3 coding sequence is TGTGCCACTCGCCCCCTGGGAGACGGCCAAGAGACCCAGTACTTC. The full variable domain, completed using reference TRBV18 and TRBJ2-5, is NAGVMQNPRHLVRRRGQEARLRCSPMKGHSHVYWYRQLPEEGLKFMVYLQKENIIDESGMPKERFSAEFPKEGPSILRIQQVVRGDSAAYFCATRPLGDGQETQYFGPGTRLLVL.